These 12 T cell receptor beta chains were sequenced from one sample in a study of blood T cell repertoires in COVID-19. This table comes from immunoSEQ multiplex PCR, and its TCRdb copy is limited to in-frame clones, with some not included. The sample records approximately 180,000 clones, roughly 88% being singletons. Sequenced material: peripheral blood. These receptors all stem from a human donor with active or convalescent COVID-19. The donor label of this sample is uncertain.

The V gene is TRBV3-1 (or the pseudogene TRBV3-2), the J gene TRBJ2-1, with 9 positions matching TRBD2. Germline V gene sequence: CDR1 LGHDT, CDR2 YNNKEL (reference sequence). CDR3 size: 16 residues. After removal of 0 bases from V and 7 bases from J, the junction contained 7 bases not matched to a gene. The CDR3 protein is CASSQEVLAGRNEQFF. Written as DNA, the CDR3 is TGTGCCAGCAGCCAAGAGGTTCTAGCGGGAAGAAATGAGCAGTTCTTC.

CDR3 region: CASSPSRTGVMNTEAFF. CDR3 sequence (DNA): TGTGCCAGCAGCCCCTCAAGGACAGGGGTGATGAACACTGAAGCTTTCTTT. The V and J genes are TRBV7-9 and TRBJ1-1; TRBD1 matches at 9 bases. This CDR3 comprises 17 residues. V shed 5 bases, J shed 0 bases, and the junction held 10 bases outside the gene matches. In germline, CDR1 is SEHNR, CDR2 FQNEAQ (reference sequence).

The chain links TRBV2 to TRBJ1-5, with 7 bases identical to TRBD1. Per the germline V gene, CDR1 is SNHLY and CDR2 is FYNNEI. This CDR3 has 17 amino acids. The junction had 13 bases not matched to a gene; V was cut back by 6 bases and J by 2 bases. CDR3 sequence (DNA): TGTGCCAGCAGCCACCATCAGGGGGGCTATGGCAATCAGCCCCAGCATTTT. It codes for CASSHHQGGYGNQPQHF.

This clone was detected only once. This chain joins TRBV7-3 and TRBJ1-2; D ambiguous. The CDR3 is made up of 16 amino acids. Per germline, CDR1 SGHTA and CDR2 FQGTGA. Trimming cost V 6 bases and J 3 bases, with 20 bases left between them. The CDR3 region has the DNA TGTGCCAGCAGTCCAGCCGGGATGAATGGAGACTATGGCTACACCTTC. Its protein is CASSPAGMNGDYGYTF.

The genes are TRBV5-6 and TRBJ2-1, with 9 bases aligning to TRBD2. Germline CDR1 and CDR2: SGHDT and YYEEEE. The CDR3 consists of 15 residues. The V and J ends lost 2 bases and 9 bases, in that order; junction bases with no gene match: 9. As DNA, the CDR3 is TGTGCCAGCAGCTTTGGCGGGAGGGCCTTTTTTGAGCAGTTCTTC. Protein sequence: CASSFGGRAFFEQFF.

The chain recombines TRBV28 with TRBJ2-7, with D perhaps matching TRBD2 (6 bases). The CDR3 spans 14 residues. V lost 6 bases, J lost 0 bases, and 12 bases lay in between. CDR1 and CDR2 from the germline V gene are MDHEN and SYDVKM. The DNA for the CDR3 is TGTGCCAGCAGCCCGGTCGGGGGCTCCTACGAGCAGTACTTC. Encoded protein: CASSPVGGSYEQYF.

The V call is TRBV4-1, the J call TRBJ2-5; TRBD2 agrees at 10 bases. CDR3 length: 16 residues. The V gene end was trimmed by 5 bases and the J gene end by 3 bases; junction bases not matched to a gene: 9. Germline V gene sequence: CDR1 MGHRA, CDR2 YSYEKL. In DNA form, the CDR3 reads TGCGCCAGCAGCTCCCCAATACTAGCGGGAAAAGAGACCCAGTACTTC. It is translated as CASSSPILAGKETQYF.

The rearrangement joins TRBV4-2 to TRBJ2-1, with 13 positions matching TRBD2. After removal of 6 bases from V and 8 bases from J, the junction contained 7 bases not matched to a gene. The CDR3 has 15 amino acids. From germline, CDR1 is LGHNA and CDR2 YNFKEQ. For the CDR3, the DNA is TGTGCCAGCAGGGCACTAGCGGGGGGGCTGGATGAGCAGTTCTTC. It yields the protein CASRALAGGLDEQFF.

The gene calls are TRBV28 and TRBJ1-1; TRBD1 is a possible D gene (5 bases). Germline assignment: CDR1 MDHEN and CDR2 SYDVKM. This CDR3 is 18 amino acids long. Trimming removed 1 base at V and 0 bases at J, with 18 bases between. The CDR3 bases are TGTGCCAGCAGTTTATTCGGGCATTCGGGGGGGGTGAACACTGAAGCTTTCTTT. It translates to CASSLFGHSGGVNTEAFF. Full variable domain (remainder filled in from reference TRBV28 and TRBJ1-1): DVKVTQSSRYLVKRTGEKVFLECVQDMDHENMFWYRQDPGLGLRLIYFSYDVKMKEKGDIPEGYSVSREKKERFSLILESASTNQTSMYLCASSLFGHSGGVNTEAFFGQGTRLTVV.

This sequence joins TRBV9 and TRBJ1-1; 7 bases align to TRBD1. Germline lookup yields CDR1 SGDLS and CDR2 YYNGEE. With V trimmed by 1 base and J by 1 base, 1 base remained unmatched. CDR3 size: 14 residues. As DNA, the CDR3 is TGTGCCAGCAGCGTACAGGGGGAGAACACTGAAGCTTTCTTT. Its translation: CASSVQGENTEAFF.

A note on this clone: A junction boundary mismatches the germline segment, possibly from a read error. V gene TRBV24-1 combines with J gene TRBJ2-5, with D perhaps TRBD2 (5 bases). Germline loops: CDR1 KGHDR, CDR2 SFDVKD. The CDR3 length is 12 residues. CDR3 amino acids: CATSSEAGIMHF. For the CDR3, the DNA is TGTGCCACCAGTTCGGAGGCGGGCATCATGCACTTC.

This sequence joins TRBV9 and TRBJ2-5; 11 bases map to TRBD2. Trimming cost V 3 bases and J 2 bases; bases outside gene matches: 18. Germline V gene lookup returns CDR1 SGDLS and CDR2 YYNGEE. The CDR3 is 20 residues long. The CDR3 region is CASSAGGGSGGTSGQETQYF. For the CDR3, the DNA is TGTGCCAGCAGCGCCGGGGGGGGCAGCGGCGGGACTAGCGGTCAAGAGACCCAGTACTTC.